This T cell receptor (beta chain) was sequenced during a study of T-cell memory formation after mild COVID-19. From the 5' RACE reads, TCRdb called clonotypes with MiXCR, one entry per CDR3 protein. The data contain about 110,000 distinct CDR3 sequences, roughly 19% of them seen just once; the ten biggest clones take up around 5.1%. This clonotype was seen only a few times. The TCR comes from a man aged 18 to 30 who had mild COVID-19 (a few samples of this study predate the infection). Cell type and time point are not known. The sequenced sample consisted of PBMCs or a T cell subset sorted from them (not recorded which).

This CDR3 is CASSLTSLWDTEAFF. In DNA, the CDR3 is TGTGCCAGCAGCTTGACATCACTTTGGGACACTGAAGCTTTCTTT. This chain connects TRBV7-6 to TRBJ1-1; D gene unclear. V lost 3 bases, J lost 3 bases, and 14 bases lay in between. Germline CDR1 SGHVS, CDR2 FNYEAQ. The CDR3 is made up of 15 amino acids.